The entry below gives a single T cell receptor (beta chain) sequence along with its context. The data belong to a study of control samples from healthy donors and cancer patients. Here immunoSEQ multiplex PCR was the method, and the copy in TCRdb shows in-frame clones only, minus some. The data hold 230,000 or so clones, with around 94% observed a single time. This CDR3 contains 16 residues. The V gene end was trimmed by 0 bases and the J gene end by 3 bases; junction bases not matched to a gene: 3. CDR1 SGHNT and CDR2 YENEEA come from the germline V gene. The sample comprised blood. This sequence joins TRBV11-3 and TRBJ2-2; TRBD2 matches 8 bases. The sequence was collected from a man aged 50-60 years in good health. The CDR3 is CASSLDSGVHTGELFF. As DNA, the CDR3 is TGTGCCAGCAGCTTAGATAGCGGGGTGCACACCGGGGAGCTGTTTTTT. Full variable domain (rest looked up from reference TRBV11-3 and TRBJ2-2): EAGVVQSPRYKIIEKKQPVAFWCNPISGHNTLYWYLQNLGQGPELLIRYENEEAVDDSQLPKDRFSAERLKGVDSTLKIQPAELGDSAVYLCASSLDSGVHTGELFFGEGSRLTVL.